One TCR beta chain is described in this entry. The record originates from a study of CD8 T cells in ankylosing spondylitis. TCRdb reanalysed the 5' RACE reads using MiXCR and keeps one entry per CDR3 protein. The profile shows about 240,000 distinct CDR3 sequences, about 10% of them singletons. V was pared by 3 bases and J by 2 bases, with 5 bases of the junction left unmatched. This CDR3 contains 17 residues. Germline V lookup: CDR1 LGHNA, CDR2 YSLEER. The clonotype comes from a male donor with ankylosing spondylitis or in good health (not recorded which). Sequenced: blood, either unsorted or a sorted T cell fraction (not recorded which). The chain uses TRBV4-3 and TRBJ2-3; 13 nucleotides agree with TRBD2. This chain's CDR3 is CASSHGTSGASTDTQYF. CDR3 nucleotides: TGCGCCAGCAGCCATGGGACTAGCGGGGCTTCCACAGATACGCAGTATTTT.